These T cell receptor beta chains were read from a single sample in a study of early T cells in non-severe SARS-CoV-2 infection. TCRdb fed the 5' RACE reads into MiXCR, producing one record per CDR3 protein. The data contain roughly 56,000 distinct CDR3 sequences, less than 9.5% of them singletons. Input material: whole blood. Every receptor here comes from an adult who was a healthcare worker with PCR-confirmed SARS-CoV-2 infection or an uninfected control (not recorded which). Both conserved end residues are part of each CDR3. Fields, in order: clone size, J gene, V gene, D gene, CDR3 protein, CDR3 DNA. The D gene is left open where the match is weak. Not every row has a clone size; where given, it reads once, few, many or a size class.

clone size: many
J gene: TRBJ2-7
V gene: TRBV4-2
D gene: .
CDR3 protein: CASSPTGGETYEQYF
CDR3 DNA: TGTGCCAGCAGCCCTACAGGAGGAGAAACCTACGAGCAGTACTTC

clone size: .
J gene: TRBJ1-1
V gene: TRBV6-1
D gene: TRBD1
CDR3 protein: CASSSGTAGGNTEAFF
CDR3 DNA: TGTGCCAGCAGCTCCGGGACAGCGGGAGGAAACACTGAAGCTTTCTTT

clone size: .
J gene: TRBJ2-1
V gene: TRBV12-3/TRBV12-4
D gene: TRBD2
CDR3 protein: CASSFRLAGGSSYNEQFF
CDR3 DNA: TGTGCCAGCAGTTTCCGACTAGCGGGAGGTAGCTCCTACAATGAGCAGTTCTTC

clone size: many
J gene: TRBJ2-3
V gene: TRBV7-3
D gene: .
CDR3 protein: CASSSLGDTQYF
CDR3 DNA: TGTGCCAGCAGCTCATTAGGGGATACGCAGTATTTT

clone size: .
J gene: TRBJ2-3
V gene: TRBV5-6
D gene: TRBD2
CDR3 protein: CASSPGLAGDTQYF
CDR3 DNA: TGTGCCAGCAGCCCGGGACTAGCGGGGGATACGCAGTATTTT

clone size: many
J gene: TRBJ2-7
V gene: TRBV7-6
D gene: TRBD2
CDR3 protein: CASSLFAGGSYEQYF
CDR3 DNA: TGTGCCAGCAGCTTATTTGCGGGAGGCTCCTACGAGCAGTACTTC

clone size: few
J gene: TRBJ1-3
V gene: TRBV9
D gene: .
CDR3 protein: CASSDTHTIYF
CDR3 DNA: TGTGCCAGCAGCGACACCCACACCATATATTTT

clone size: .
J gene: TRBJ2-7
V gene: TRBV7-9
D gene: .
CDR3 protein: CASSPPAGTTGEQYF
CDR3 DNA: TGTGCCAGCAGCCCACCTGCCGGGACCACGGGAGAGCAGTACTTC

clone size: .
J gene: TRBJ2-2
V gene: TRBV9
D gene: .
CDR3 protein: CASSQRGDPNTGELFF
CDR3 DNA: TGTGCCAGCAGCCAGAGAGGGGACCCGAACACCGGGGAGCTGTTTTTT

clone size: many
J gene: TRBJ2-7
V gene: TRBV19
D gene: TRBD2
CDR3 protein: CASSMRTSGIYEQYF
CDR3 DNA: TGTGCCAGTAGTATGAGGACTAGCGGGATCTACGAGCAGTACTTC

clone size: many
J gene: TRBJ1-5
V gene: TRBV6-2/TRBV6-3
D gene: .
CDR3 protein: CASTLGRGRGRYSNQPQHF
CDR3 DNA: TGTGCCAGCACCCTAGGTAGGGGCCGCGGAAGATATAGCAATCAGCCCCAGCATTTT

clone size: few
J gene: TRBJ2-7
V gene: TRBV30
D gene: TRBD2
CDR3 protein: CAWSVSGGAVEQYF
CDR3 DNA: TGTGCCTGGAGTGTTAGCGGGGGGGCGGTTGAGCAGTACTTC

clone size: .
J gene: TRBJ1-1
V gene: TRBV10-1
D gene: TRBD1
CDR3 protein: CASSEPGQVAAFF
CDR3 DNA: TGCGCCAGCAGTGAGCCGGGACAGGTGGCAGCTTTCTTT

clone size: many
J gene: TRBJ2-5
V gene: TRBV6-5
D gene: .
CDR3 protein: CASSPPEETQYF
CDR3 DNA: TGTGCCAGCAGTCCACCGGAAGAGACCCAGTACTTC

clone size: many
J gene: TRBJ1-1
V gene: TRBV28
D gene: .
CDR3 protein: CASSPSGRLDTEAFF
CDR3 DNA: TGTGCCAGCAGCCCCTCGGGCCGTTTAGACACTGAAGCTTTCTTT

clone size: many
J gene: TRBJ2-6
V gene: TRBV28
D gene: .
CDR3 protein: CASKWESSGANVLTF
CDR3 DNA: TGTGCCAGCAAGTGGGAGAGCTCTGGGGCCAACGTCCTGACTTTC

clone size: few
J gene: TRBJ2-7
V gene: TRBV9
D gene: .
CDR3 protein: CASSGQTYEQYF
CDR3 DNA: TGTGCCAGCAGTGGACAAACCTACGAGCAGTACTTC

clone size: few
J gene: TRBJ2-6
V gene: TRBV6-1
D gene: .
CDR3 protein: CATNAASGANVLTF
CDR3 DNA: TGTGCCACCAACGCGGCTTCTGGGGCCAACGTCCTGACTTTC

clone size: .
J gene: TRBJ1-5
V gene: TRBV28
D gene: .
CDR3 protein: CASSLGGRYQPQHF
CDR3 DNA: TGTGCCAGCAGCTTGGGGGGGAGGTATCAGCCCCAGCATTTT

clone size: .
J gene: TRBJ2-3
V gene: TRBV12-3/TRBV12-4
D gene: TRBD2
CDR3 protein: CASTVGASGATDTQYF
CDR3 DNA: TGTGCCAGTACGGTAGGGGCTAGCGGGGCCACAGATACGCAGTATTTT

clone size: .
J gene: TRBJ2-3
V gene: TRBV15
D gene: TRBD1
CDR3 protein: CATSRGPGQSQGTQYF
CDR3 DNA: TGTGCCACCAGCAGAGGTCCGGGACAGTCCCAGGGGACGCAGTATTTT

clone size: many
J gene: TRBJ1-1
V gene: TRBV29-1
D gene: .
CDR3 protein: CSVVGSFQSNTEAFF
CDR3 DNA: TGCAGCGTTGTGGGGAGTTTCCAGTCGAACACTGAAGCTTTCTTT

clone size: .
J gene: TRBJ2-1
V gene: TRBV7-8
D gene: .
CDR3 protein: CASSLANEQFF
CDR3 DNA: TGTGCCAGCAGCTTAGCCAATGAGCAGTTCTTC

clone size: few
J gene: TRBJ2-7
V gene: TRBV5-1
D gene: .
CDR3 protein: CASSPSPGYEQYF
CDR3 DNA: TGCGCCAGCTCCCCCAGCCCAGGCTACGAGCAGTACTTC

clone size: .
J gene: TRBJ1-1
V gene: TRBV4-1
D gene: .
CDR3 protein: CASSQKSGNTEAFF
CDR3 DNA: TGCGCCAGCAGCCAAAAGAGCGGGAACACTGAAGCTTTCTTT

clone size: .
J gene: TRBJ2-7
V gene: TRBV2
D gene: TRBD2
CDR3 protein: CASRTNPSGSSQEQYF
CDR3 DNA: TGTGCCAGCAGGACTAACCCTAGCGGGAGTTCTCAGGAGCAGTACTTC

clone size: .
J gene: TRBJ2-7
V gene: TRBV10-3
D gene: TRBD1
CDR3 protein: CAISGQGNDEQYF
CDR3 DNA: TGTGCCATCAGTGGACAGGGTAACGACGAGCAGTACTTC

clone size: many
J gene: TRBJ2-1
V gene: TRBV6-1
D gene: TRBD1
CDR3 protein: CASNLDRGYNEQFF
CDR3 DNA: TGTGCCAGCAACTTGGACAGGGGGTACAATGAGCAGTTCTTC

clone size: .
J gene: TRBJ2-1
V gene: TRBV10-1
D gene: .
CDR3 protein: CASSEGGQQFF
CDR3 DNA: TGCGCCAGCAGTGAGGGGGGGCAGCAGTTCTTC

clone size: .
J gene: TRBJ1-1
V gene: TRBV14
D gene: .
CDR3 protein: CASSADRNTEAFF
CDR3 DNA: TGTGCCAGCAGCGCGGACAGGAACACTGAAGCTTTCTTT

clone size: many
J gene: TRBJ2-1
V gene: TRBV6-5
D gene: TRBD2
CDR3 protein: CASSYRGTSGYYNEQFF
CDR3 DNA: TGTGCCAGCAGTTACCGGGGGACTAGCGGGTATTACAATGAGCAGTTCTTC

clone size: .
J gene: TRBJ2-1
V gene: TRBV12-3/TRBV12-4
D gene: .
CDR3 protein: CASSLESREMFF
CDR3 DNA: TGTGCCAGCAGTTTAGAATCCAGGGAAATGTTCTTC

clone size: .
J gene: TRBJ1-6
V gene: TRBV15
D gene: TRBD1
CDR3 protein: CATSRDRGGSPLHF
CDR3 DNA: TGTGCCACCAGCAGGGACAGGGGAGGGTCACCCCTCCACTTT

clone size: .
J gene: TRBJ1-2
V gene: TRBV6-1
D gene: .
CDR3 protein: CASSEGEEYYGYTF
CDR3 DNA: TGTGCCAGCAGTGAGGGAGAGGAGTACTATGGCTACACCTTC

clone size: .
J gene: TRBJ1-1
V gene: TRBV29-1
D gene: .
CDR3 protein: CSDTGTSNTEAFF
CDR3 DNA: TGCAGCGACACCGGGACCTCGAACACTGAAGCTTTCTTT

clone size: .
J gene: TRBJ2-4
V gene: TRBV5-1
D gene: .
CDR3 protein: CASSFHQGIAKNIQYF
CDR3 DNA: TGCGCCAGCAGCTTCCACCAGGGGATAGCCAAAAACATTCAGTACTTC

clone size: .
J gene: TRBJ1-5
V gene: TRBV4-1
D gene: .
CDR3 protein: CASSQDLNSNQPQHF
CDR3 DNA: TGCGCCAGCAGCCAAGATCTGAATAGCAATCAGCCCCAGCATTTT

clone size: many
J gene: TRBJ1-6
V gene: TRBV5-6
D gene: TRBD1
CDR3 protein: CASSLRDRVGYPRPLHF
CDR3 DNA: TGTGCCAGCAGCTTACGGGACAGGGTCGGGTACCCGCGACCCCTCCACTTT

clone size: few
J gene: TRBJ2-7
V gene: TRBV4-1
D gene: .
CDR3 protein: CASSPWVGSGYEQYF
CDR3 DNA: TGCGCCAGCAGCCCATGGGTCGGGAGCGGCTACGAGCAGTACTTC

clone size: .
J gene: TRBJ1-1
V gene: TRBV2
D gene: .
CDR3 protein: CASSRREGLNTEAFF
CDR3 DNA: TGTGCCAGCTCCCGGCGGGAAGGGTTGAACACTGAAGCTTTCTTT

clone size: many
J gene: TRBJ2-7
V gene: TRBV20-1
D gene: .
CDR3 protein: CSVTGDSYEQYF
CDR3 DNA: TGCAGTGTGACGGGAGATTCGTACGAGCAGTACTTC

clone size: few
J gene: TRBJ2-7
V gene: TRBV4-1
D gene: .
CDR3 protein: CASSQPAQGVDEQYF
CDR3 DNA: TGCGCCAGCAGCCAACCCGCACAGGGTGTGGACGAGCAGTACTTC

clone size: .
J gene: TRBJ2-6
V gene: TRBV27
D gene: .
CDR3 protein: CASNSFVLTF
CDR3 DNA: TGTGCCAGCAACTCCTTCGTCCTGACTTTC